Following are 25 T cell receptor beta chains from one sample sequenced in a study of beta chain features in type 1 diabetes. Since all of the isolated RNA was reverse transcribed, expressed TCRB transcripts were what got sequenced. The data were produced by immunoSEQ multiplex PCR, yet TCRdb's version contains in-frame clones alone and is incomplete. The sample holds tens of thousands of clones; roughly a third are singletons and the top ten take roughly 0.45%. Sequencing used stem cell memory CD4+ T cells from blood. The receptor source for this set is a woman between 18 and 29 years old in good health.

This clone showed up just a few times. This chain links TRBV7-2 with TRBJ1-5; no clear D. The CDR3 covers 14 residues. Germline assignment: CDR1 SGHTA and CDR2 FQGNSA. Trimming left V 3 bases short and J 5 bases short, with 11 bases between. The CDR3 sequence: CASSLYVADQPQHF. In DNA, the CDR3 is TGTGCCAGCAGCTTGTACGTAGCGGATCAGCCCCAGCATTTT.

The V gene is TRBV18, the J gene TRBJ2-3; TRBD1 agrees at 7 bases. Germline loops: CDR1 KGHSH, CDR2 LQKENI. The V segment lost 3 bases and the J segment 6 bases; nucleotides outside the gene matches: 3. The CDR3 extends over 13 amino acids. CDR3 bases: TGTGCCAGCTCACCCGAACAGGGGGATACGCAGTATTTT. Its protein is CASSPEQGDTQYF.

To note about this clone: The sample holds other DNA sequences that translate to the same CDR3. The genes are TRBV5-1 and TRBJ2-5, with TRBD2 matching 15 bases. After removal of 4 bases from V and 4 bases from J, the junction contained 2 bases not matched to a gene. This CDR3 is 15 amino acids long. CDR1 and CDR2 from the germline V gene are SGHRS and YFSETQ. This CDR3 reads CASSPGLAGGETQYF. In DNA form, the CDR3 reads TGCGCCAGCAGCCCGGGACTAGCGGGAGGAGAGACCCAGTACTTC.

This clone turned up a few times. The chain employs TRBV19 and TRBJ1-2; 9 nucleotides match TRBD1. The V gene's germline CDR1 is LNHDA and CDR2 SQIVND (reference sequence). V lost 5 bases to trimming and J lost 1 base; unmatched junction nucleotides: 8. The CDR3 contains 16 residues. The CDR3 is CASSRQGVGYNYGYTF. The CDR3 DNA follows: TGTGCCAGTAGTCGACAGGGGGTCGGATATAACTATGGCTACACCTTC.

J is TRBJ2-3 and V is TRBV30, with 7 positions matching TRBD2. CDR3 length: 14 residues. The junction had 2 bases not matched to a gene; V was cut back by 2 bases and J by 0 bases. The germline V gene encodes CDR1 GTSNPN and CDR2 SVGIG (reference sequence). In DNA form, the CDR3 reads TGTGCCTGGAGTTTTAGCGGGAGCACAGATACGCAGTATTTT. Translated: CAWSFSGSTDTQYF.

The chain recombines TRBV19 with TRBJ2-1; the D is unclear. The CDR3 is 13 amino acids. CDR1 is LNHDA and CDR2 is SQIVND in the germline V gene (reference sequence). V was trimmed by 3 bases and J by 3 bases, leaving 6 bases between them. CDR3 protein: CASSIQDYNEQFF. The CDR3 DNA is TGTGCCAGTAGTATCCAGGACTACAATGAGCAGTTCTTC. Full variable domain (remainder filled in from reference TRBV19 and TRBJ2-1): DGGITQSPKYLFRKEGQNVTLSCEQNLNHDAMYWYRQDPGQGLRLIYYSQIVNDFQKGDIAEGYSVSREKKESFPLTVTSAQKNPTAFYLCASSIQDYNEQFFGPGTRLTVL.

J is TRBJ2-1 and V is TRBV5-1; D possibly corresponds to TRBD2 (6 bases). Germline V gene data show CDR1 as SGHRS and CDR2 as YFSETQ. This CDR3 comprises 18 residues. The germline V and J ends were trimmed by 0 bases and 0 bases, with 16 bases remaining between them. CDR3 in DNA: TGCGCCAGCAGCTTGGGGCTAGGAGGGACCAGCTCCTACAATGAGCAGTTCTTC. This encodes CASSLGLGGTSSYNEQFF.

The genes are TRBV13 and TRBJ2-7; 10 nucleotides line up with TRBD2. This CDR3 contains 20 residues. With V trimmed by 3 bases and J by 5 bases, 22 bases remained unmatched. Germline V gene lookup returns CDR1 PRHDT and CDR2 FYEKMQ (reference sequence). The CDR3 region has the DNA TGTGCCAGCAGCTTGCGCAGGGGGCTAGCGGGGGCCCTGCTGTATGACGAGCAGTACTTC. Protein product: CASSLRRGLAGALLYDEQYF.

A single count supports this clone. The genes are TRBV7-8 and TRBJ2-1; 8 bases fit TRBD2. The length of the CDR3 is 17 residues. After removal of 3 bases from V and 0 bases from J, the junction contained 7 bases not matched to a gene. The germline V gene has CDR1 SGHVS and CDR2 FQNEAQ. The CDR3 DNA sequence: TGTGCCAGCAGCTTGTTTCTAGCGGGCACCTCCTACAATGAGCAGTTCTTC. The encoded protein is CASSLFLAGTSYNEQFF.

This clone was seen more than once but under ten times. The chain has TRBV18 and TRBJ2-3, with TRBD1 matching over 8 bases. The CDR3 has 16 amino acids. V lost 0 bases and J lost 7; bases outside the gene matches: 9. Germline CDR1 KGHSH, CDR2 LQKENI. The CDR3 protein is CASSPPRQGFYHTQYF. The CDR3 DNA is TGTGCCAGCTCACCACCGAGACAGGGGTTCTACCATACGCAGTATTTT.

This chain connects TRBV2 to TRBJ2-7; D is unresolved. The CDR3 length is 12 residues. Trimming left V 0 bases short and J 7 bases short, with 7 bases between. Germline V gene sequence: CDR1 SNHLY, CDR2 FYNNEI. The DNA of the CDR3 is TGTGCCAGCAGTGAAGCCCGAGGAGAGCAGTACTTC. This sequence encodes CASSEARGEQYF.

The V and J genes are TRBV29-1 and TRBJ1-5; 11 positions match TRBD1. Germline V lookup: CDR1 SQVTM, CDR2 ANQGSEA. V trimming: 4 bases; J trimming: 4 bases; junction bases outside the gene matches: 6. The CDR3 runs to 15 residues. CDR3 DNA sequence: TGCAGCGTTGTTTTAGGGGACAGGGGGAATCAGCCCCAGCATTTT. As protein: CSVVLGDRGNQPQHF.

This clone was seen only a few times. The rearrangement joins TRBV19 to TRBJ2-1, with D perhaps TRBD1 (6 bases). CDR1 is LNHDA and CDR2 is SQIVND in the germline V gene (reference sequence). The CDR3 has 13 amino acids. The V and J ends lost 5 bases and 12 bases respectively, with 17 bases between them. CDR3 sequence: CASSAETGSGQFF. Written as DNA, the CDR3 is TGTGCCAGTAGTGCTGAAACAGGGTCAGGGCAGTTCTTC.

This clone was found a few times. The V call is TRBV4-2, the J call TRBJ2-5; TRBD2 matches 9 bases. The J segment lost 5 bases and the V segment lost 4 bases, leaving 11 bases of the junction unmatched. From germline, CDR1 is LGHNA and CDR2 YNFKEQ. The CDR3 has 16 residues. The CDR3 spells CASSPKGLALTETQYF. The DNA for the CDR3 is TGTGCCAGCAGCCCCAAGGGACTAGCATTGACCGAGACCCAGTACTTC.

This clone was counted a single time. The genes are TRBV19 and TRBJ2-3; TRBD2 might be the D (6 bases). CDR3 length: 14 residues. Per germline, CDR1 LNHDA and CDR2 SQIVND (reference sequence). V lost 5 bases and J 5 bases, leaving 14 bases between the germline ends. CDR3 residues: CASSLGTGGDTQYF. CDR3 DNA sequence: TGTGCCAGTAGTTTGGGGACCGGGGGAGATACGCAGTATTTT.

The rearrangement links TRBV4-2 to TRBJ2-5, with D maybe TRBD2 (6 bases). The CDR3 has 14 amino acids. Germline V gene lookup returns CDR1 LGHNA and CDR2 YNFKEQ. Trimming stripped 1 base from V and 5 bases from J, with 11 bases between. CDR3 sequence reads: CASSQGSAGETQYF. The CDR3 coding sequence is TGTGCCAGCAGCCAAGGTTCCGCGGGGGAGACCCAGTACTTC.

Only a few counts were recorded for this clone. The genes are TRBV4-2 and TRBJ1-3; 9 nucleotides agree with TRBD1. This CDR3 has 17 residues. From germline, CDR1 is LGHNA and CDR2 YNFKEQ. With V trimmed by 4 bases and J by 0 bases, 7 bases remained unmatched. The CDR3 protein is CASSRSGTGSSGNTIYF. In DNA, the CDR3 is TGTGCCAGCAGCCGCTCCGGGACAGGGAGCTCTGGAAACACCATATATTTT.

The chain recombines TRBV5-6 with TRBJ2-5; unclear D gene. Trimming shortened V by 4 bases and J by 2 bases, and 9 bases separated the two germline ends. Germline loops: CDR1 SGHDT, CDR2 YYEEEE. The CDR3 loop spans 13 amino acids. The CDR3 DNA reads TGTGCCAGCAGCACCGTGGCACAAGAGACCCAGTACTTC. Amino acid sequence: CASSTVAQETQYF.

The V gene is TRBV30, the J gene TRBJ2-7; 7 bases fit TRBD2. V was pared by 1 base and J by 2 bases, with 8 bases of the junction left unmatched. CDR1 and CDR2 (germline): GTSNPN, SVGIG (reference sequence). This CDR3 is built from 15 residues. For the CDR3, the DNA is TGTGCCTGGAGTGCCTTAGCGGGCGAAGCCTACGAGCAGTACTTC. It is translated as CAWSALAGEAYEQYF.

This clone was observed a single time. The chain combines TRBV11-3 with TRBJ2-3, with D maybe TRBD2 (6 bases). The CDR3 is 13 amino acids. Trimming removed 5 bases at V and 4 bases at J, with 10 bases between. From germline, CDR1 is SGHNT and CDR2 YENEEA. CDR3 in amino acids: CASSTRLADTQYF. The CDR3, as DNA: TGTGCCAGCAGCACCCGACTAGCAGATACGCAGTATTTT.

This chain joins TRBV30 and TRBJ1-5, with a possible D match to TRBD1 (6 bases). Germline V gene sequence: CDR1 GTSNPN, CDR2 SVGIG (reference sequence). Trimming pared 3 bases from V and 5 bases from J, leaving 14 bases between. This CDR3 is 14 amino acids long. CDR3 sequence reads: CAWSSQGFDQPQHF. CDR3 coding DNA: TGTGCCTGGAGCTCGCAGGGGTTTGATCAGCCCCAGCATTTT.

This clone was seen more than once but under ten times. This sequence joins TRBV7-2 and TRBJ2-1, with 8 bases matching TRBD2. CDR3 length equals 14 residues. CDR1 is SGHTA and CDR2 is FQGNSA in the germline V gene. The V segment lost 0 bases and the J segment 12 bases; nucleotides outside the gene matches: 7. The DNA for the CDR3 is TGTGCCAGCAGCTTAGCGTATTCGAGCGGGGGGCAGTTCTTC. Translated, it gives CASSLAYSSGGQFF.

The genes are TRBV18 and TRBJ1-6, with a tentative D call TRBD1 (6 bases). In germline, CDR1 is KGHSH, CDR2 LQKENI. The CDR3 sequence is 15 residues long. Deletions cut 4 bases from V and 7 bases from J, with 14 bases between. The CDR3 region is CASSRTAGENSPLHF. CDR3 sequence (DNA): TGTGCCAGCTCACGAACGGCAGGGGAGAATTCACCCCTCCACTTT.

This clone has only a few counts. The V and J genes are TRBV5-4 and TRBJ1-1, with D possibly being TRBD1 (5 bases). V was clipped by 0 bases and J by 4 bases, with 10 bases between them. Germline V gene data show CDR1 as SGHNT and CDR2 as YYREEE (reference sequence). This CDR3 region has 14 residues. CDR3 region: CASSLDRWSTEAFF. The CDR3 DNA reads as TGTGCCAGCAGCTTGGACAGGTGGAGCACTGAAGCTTTCTTT.

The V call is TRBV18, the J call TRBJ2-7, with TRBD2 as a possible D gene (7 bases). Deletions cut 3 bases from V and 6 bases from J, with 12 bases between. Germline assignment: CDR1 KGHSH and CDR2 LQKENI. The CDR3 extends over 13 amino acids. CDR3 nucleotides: TGTGCCAGCTCACCGAAGGGGGAGGGCGAGCAGTACTTC. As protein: CASSPKGEGEQYF.